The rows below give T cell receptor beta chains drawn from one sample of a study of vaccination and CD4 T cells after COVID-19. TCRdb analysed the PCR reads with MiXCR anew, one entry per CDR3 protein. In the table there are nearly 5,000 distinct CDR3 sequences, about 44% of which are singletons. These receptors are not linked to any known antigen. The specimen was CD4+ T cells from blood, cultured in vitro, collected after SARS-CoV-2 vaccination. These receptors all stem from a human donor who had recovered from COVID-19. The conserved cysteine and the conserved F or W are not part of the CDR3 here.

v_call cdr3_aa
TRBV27 ASSLSAGGEEQY
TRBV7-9 ASSSLGGQGGGYT
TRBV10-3 AISESRDGYT
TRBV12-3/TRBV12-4 ASSPIPGKLYNEQF
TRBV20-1 SASPPGGQTEAF
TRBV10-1 ASRDGRAAGELF
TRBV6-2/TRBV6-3 ASRTGTADRNSPLH
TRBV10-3 AISPGPSSYNSPLH
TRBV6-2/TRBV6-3 ASSYSMDTQY
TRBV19 ASSSGRTDTQY
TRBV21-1 ASSKGSDRGDQPQH
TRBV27 ASSLVGAGTGGGKFDEQY
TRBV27 ASMVDATDGGADTQY
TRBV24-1 ATSDIGTSGEQY
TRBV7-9 ASSPAGTGELF
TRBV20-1 SAGTQGYSNQPQH
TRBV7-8 ASSLRSGNTIY
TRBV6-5 ASSYQIAGRRQVLQAF
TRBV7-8 ASSLGGSSYNSPLH
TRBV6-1 ASSERAEAF
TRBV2 ASTRGFGETQY
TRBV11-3 ASSLTQYEQY
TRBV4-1 ASRRTGDNYGYT
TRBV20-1 SALGQGHQPQH
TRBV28 VSSSEAGATGVGYT
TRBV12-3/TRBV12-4 ASSFLAGLSGYT
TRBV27 ASSLQGVGNQPQH
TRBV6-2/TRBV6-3 ASSDRRGGGYGYT
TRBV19 ASSIPGLAGGETQY
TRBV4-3 ASSQGALAGADTQY
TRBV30 AWSSTDTQY
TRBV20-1 SARDTRGAFNEQF
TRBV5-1 ASSTEDRRGYT
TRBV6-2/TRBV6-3 ASSRNGIAETQY
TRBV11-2 ASSPLRGGPEAF
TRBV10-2 ASSPVGGNSPLH
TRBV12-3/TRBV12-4 ASTNKNTGELF
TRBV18 ASSPSGSYEQY
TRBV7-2 ASSLTATSSPYEQY
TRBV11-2 ASSRGDPGEDLEETQY
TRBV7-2 ASSSWTGGWTDTQY
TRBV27 ASSFGRNSNQPQH